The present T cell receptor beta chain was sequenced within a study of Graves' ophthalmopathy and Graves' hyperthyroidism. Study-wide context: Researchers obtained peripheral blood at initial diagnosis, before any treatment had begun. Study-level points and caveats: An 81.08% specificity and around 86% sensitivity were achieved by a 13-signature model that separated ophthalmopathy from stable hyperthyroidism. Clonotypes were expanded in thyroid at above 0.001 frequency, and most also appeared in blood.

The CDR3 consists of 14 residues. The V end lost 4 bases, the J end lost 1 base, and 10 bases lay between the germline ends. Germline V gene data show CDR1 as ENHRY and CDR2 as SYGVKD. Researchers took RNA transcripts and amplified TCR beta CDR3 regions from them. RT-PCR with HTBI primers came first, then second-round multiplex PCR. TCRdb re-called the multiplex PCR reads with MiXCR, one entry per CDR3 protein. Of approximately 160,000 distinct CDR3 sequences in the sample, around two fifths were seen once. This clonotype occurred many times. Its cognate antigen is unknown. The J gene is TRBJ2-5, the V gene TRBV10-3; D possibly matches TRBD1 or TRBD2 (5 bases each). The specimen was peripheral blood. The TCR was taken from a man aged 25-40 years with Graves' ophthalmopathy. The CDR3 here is CAISAGTVQETQYF. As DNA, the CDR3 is TGTGCCATCAGTGCCGGGACCGTCCAAGAGACCCAGTACTTC.